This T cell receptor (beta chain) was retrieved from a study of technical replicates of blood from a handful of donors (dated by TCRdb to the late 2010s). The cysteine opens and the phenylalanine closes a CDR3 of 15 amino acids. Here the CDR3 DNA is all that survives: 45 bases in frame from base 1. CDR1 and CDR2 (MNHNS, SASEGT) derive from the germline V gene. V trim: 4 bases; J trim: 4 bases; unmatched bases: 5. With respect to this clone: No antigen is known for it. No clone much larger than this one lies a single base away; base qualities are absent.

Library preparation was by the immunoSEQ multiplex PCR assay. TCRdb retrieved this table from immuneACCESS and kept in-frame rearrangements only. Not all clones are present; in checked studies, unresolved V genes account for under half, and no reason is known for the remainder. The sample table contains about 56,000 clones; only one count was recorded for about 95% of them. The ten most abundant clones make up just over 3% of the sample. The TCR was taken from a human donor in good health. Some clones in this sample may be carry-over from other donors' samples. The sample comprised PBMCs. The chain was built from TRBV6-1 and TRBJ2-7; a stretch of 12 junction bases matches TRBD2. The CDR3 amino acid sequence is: CASSARLAGVYEQYF. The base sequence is TGTGCCAGCAGTGCTAGACTAGCGGGGGTTTACGAGCAGTACTTC.